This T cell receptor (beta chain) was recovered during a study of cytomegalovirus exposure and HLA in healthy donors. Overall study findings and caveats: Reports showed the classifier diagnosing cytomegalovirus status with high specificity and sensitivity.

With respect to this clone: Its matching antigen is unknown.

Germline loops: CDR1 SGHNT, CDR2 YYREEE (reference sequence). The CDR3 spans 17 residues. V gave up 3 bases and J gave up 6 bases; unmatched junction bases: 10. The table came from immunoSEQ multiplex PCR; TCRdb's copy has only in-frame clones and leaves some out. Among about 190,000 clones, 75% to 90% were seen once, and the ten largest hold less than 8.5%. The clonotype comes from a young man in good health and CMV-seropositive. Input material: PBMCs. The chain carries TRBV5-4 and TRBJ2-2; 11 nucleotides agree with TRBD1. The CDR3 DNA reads TGTGCCAGCAGCTCTCCCCGAGGACAGGGGGCGGCCGGGGAGCTGTTTTTT. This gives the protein CASSSPRGQGAAGELFF.